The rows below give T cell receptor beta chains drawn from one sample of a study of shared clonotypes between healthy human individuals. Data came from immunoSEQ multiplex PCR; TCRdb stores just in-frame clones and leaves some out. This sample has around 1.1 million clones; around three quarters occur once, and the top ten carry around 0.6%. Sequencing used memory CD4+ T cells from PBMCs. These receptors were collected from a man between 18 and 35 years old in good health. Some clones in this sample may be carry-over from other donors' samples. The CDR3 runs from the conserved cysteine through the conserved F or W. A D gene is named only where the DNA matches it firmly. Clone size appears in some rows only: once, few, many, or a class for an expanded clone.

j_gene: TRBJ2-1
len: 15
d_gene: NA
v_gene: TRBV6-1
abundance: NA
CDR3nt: TGTGCCAGCAGTGAGATACCGGGAGCCCACAATGAGCAGTTCTTC
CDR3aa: CASSEIPGAHNEQFF

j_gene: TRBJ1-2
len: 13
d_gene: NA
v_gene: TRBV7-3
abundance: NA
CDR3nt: TGTGCCAGCAGCTTAGGGGGATCGAGTGGCTACACCTTC
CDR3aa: CASSLGGSSGYTF

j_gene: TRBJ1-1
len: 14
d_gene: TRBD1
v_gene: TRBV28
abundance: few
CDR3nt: TGTGCCAGCAGCCCCGGGGACAGACTCACTGAAGCTTTCTTT
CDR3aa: CASSPGDRLTEAFF

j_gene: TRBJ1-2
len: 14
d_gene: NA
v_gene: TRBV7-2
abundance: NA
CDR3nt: TGTGCCAGCAGCTTAGATAGGCAGAGCTATGGCTACACCTTC
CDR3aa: CASSLDRQSYGYTF

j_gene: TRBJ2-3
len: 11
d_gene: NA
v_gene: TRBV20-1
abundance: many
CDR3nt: TGCAGTGCTAGTCGCACAGATACGCAGTATTTT
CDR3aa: CSASRTDTQYF

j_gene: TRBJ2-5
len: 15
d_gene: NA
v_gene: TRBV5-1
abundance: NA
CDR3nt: TGCGCCAGCAGCCTCGGACCTACGTACCAAGAGACCCAGTACTTC
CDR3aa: CASSLGPTYQETQYF

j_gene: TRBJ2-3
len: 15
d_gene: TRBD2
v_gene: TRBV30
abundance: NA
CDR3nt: TGTGCCTGGACCCGACTAGCGGGAGTATCAGATACGCAGTATTTT
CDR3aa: CAWTRLAGVSDTQYF

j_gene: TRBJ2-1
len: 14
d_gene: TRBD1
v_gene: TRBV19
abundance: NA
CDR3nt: TGTGCCAGTAGTATAAACAGGGGATACAATGAGCAGTTCTTC
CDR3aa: CASSINRGYNEQFF

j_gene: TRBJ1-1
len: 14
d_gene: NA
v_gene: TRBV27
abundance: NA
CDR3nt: TGTGCCAGCAAGGGCCCATTCGTAGGAACTGAAGCTTTCTTT
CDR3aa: CASKGPFVGTEAFF

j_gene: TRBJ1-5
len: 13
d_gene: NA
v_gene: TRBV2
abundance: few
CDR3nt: TGTGCCAGCAGTGAAGGAACAGGTCAGCCCCAGCATTTT
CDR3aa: CASSEGTGQPQHF

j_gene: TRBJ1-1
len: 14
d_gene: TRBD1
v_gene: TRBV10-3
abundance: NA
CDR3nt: TGTGCCATCAGGCCGGACAGGGGGCTTTCTGAAGCTTTCTTT
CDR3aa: CAIRPDRGLSEAFF